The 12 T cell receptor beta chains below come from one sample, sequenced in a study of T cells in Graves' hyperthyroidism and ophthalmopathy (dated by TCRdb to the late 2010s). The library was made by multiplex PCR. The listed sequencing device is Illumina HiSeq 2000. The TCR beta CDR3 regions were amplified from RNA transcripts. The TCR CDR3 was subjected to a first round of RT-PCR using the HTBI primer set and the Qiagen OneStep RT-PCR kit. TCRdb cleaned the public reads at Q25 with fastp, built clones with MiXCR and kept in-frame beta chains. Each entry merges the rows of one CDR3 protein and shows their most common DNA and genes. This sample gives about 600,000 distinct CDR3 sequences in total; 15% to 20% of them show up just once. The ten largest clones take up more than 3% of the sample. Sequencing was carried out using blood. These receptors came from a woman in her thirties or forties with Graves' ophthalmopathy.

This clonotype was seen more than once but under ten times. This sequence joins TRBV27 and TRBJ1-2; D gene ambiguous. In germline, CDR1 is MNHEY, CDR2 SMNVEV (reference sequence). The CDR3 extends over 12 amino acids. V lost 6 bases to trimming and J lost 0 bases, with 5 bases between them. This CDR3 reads CASRGTNYGYTF. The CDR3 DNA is TGTGCCAGCAGGGGGACTAACTATGGCTACACCTTC.

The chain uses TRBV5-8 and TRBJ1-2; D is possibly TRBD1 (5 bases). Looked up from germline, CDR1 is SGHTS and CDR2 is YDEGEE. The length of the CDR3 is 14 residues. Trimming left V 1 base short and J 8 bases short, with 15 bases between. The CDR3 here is CASSLRGTETGYTF. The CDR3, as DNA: TGTGCCAGCAGCTTGCGAGGGACGGAAACGGGCTACACCTTC.

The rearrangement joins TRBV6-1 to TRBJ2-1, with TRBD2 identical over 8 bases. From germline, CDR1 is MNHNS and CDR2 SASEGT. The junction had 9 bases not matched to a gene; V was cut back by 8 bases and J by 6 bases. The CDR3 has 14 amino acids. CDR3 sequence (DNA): TGTGCCAGCCGAGAAGCGGGGGAGCTCAATGAGCAGTTCTTC. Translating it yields CASREAGELNEQFF.

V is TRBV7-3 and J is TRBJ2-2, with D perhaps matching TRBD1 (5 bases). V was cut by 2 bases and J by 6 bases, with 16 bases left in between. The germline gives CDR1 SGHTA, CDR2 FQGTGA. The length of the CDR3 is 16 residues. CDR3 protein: CASSLQGRRYPGELFF. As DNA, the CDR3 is TGTGCCAGCAGCTTACAGGGAAGGCGGTATCCCGGGGAGCTGTTTTTT.

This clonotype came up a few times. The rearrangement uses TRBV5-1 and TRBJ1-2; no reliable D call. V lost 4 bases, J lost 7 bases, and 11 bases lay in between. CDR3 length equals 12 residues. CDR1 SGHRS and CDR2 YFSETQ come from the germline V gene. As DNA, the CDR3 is TGCGCCAGCAGCGAGTCCAGTAGTGGCTACACCTTC. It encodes CASSESSSGYTF.

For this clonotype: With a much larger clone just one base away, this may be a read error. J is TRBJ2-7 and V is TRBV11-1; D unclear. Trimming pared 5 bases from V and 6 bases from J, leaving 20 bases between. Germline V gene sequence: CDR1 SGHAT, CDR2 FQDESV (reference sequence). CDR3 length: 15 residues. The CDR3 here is CASSQGSSLGGEQYF. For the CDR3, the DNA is TGTGCCAGCAGCCAAGGCAGTAGCCTGGGCGGCGAGCAGTACTTC.

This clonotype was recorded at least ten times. The CDR3 sequence: CASSNRDRTSGRSYEQYF. DNA for the CDR3: TGTGCCAGCAGCAACCGGGACAGGACTAGCGGGAGGTCCTACGAGCAGTACTTC. The chain recombines TRBV27 with TRBJ2-7; 14 nucleotides match TRBD2. With 6 bases clipped from V and 1 base from J, the junction kept 11 bases outside the gene matches. CDR1 MNHEY and CDR2 SMNVEV come from the germline V gene (reference sequence). The CDR3 totals 18 residues.

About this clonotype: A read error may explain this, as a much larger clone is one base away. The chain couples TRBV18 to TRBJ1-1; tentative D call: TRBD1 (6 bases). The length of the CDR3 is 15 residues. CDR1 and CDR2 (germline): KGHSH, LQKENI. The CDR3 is CANSLIQGVSTEAFF. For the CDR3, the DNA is TGTGCCAACTCACTCATACAGGGTGTAAGCACTGAAGCTTTCTTT.

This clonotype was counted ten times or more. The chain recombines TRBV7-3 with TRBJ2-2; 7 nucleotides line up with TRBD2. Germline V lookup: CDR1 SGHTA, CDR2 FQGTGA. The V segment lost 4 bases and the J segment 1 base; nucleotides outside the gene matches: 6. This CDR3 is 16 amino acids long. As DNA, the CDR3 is TGTGCCAGCAGCTCACGGACTAGAAGGAACACCGGGGAGCTGTTTTTT. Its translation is CASSSRTRRNTGELFF. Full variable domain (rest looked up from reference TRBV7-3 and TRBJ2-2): GAGVSQTPSNKVTEKGKYVELRCDPISGHTALYWYRQSLGQGPEFLIYFQGTGAADDSGLPNDRFFAVRPEGSVSTLKIQRTERGDSAVYLCASSSRTRRNTGELFFGEGSRLTVL.

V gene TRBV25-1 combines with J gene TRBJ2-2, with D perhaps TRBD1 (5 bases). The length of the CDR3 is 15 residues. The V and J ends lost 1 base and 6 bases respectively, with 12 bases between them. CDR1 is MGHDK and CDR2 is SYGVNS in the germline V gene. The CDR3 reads CASSEFPGQSGELFF. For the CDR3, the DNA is TGTGCCAGCAGTGAATTTCCAGGGCAGTCCGGGGAGCTGTTTTTT.

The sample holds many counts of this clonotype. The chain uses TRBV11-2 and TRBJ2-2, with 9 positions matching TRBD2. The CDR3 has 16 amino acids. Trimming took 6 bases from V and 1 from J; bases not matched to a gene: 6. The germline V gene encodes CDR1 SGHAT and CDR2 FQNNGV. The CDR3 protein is CASRPSAGGNTGELFF. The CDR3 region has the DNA TGTGCCAGCAGACCCTCAGCGGGAGGGAACACCGGGGAGCTGTTTTTT.

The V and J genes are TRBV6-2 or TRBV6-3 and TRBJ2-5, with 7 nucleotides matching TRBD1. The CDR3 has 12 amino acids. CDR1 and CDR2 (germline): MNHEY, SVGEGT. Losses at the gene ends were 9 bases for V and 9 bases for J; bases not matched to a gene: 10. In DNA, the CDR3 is TGTGCCAGTGAGGGGGCGGCCAGGTCCCAGTACTTC. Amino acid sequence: CASEGAARSQYF.